A selection of T cell receptor beta chains follows, all from one sample in a study of T cells in Graves' hyperthyroidism and ophthalmopathy. Via MiXCR, TCRdb re-called the multiplex PCR reads, giving one row per CDR3 protein. The table includes roughly 93,000 distinct CDR3 sequences, roughly 40% detected once. Sequenced: peripheral blood or thyroid tissue (not recorded which). The receptor source for this set is a young woman with Graves' hyperthyroidism. Both conserved end residues are part of each CDR3. The D gene is left open where the match is weak. Not every row has a clone size; where given, it reads once, few, many or a size class.

cdr3_aa: CSAFPPRRGRGTEAFF
cdr3_nt: TGCAGTGCTTTTCCTCCAAGGAGGGGACGCGGCACTGAAGCTTTCTTT
d_call: -
j_call: TRBJ1-1
v_call: TRBV20-1
clone_size: many

cdr3_aa: CAISLQGGDQPQHF
cdr3_nt: TGTGCCATCAGCCTACAGGGGGGCGATCAGCCCCAGCATTTT
d_call: TRBD1
j_call: TRBJ1-5
v_call: TRBV10-3
clone_size: many

cdr3_aa: CSAWDRGIQETQYF
cdr3_nt: TGCAGTGCGTGGGACAGGGGGATTCAAGAGACCCAGTACTTC
d_call: TRBD1
j_call: TRBJ2-5
v_call: TRBV20-1
clone_size: few

cdr3_aa: CASSVGGGSPGEPQHF
cdr3_nt: TGTGCCAGCAGCGTAGGGGGCGGGAGCCCTGGGGAGCCCCAGCATTTT
d_call: -
j_call: TRBJ1-5
v_call: TRBV9
clone_size: many

cdr3_aa: CASTLGRAYYGYTF
cdr3_nt: TGTGCCAGCACCTTGGGCAGGGCTTACTATGGCTACACCTTC
d_call: -
j_call: TRBJ1-2
v_call: TRBV6-1
clone_size: many

cdr3_aa: CASSVGAGKGNTEAFF
cdr3_nt: TGTGCCAGCAGCGTAGGCGCAGGGAAGGGGAACACTGAAGCTTTCTTT
d_call: -
j_call: TRBJ1-1
v_call: TRBV9
clone_size: -

cdr3_aa: CSVEDNFHEQYF
cdr3_nt: TGCAGCGTTGAAGATAACTTCCACGAGCAGTACTTC
d_call: -
j_call: TRBJ2-7
v_call: TRBV29-1
clone_size: -

cdr3_aa: CASSLGGGLEETQYF
cdr3_nt: TGTGCCAGCAGCTTAGGCGGGGGCCTCGAAGAGACCCAGTACTTC
d_call: -
j_call: TRBJ2-5
v_call: TRBV13
clone_size: many

cdr3_aa: CASSPDGDTQYF
cdr3_nt: TGTGCCAGCTCACCTGATGGGGATACGCAGTATTTT
d_call: -
j_call: TRBJ2-3
v_call: TRBV18
clone_size: few

cdr3_aa: CASRCWGGPQPQHF
cdr3_nt: TGCGCCAGCAGGTGTTGGGGGGGACCTCAGCCCCAGCATTTT
d_call: -
j_call: TRBJ1-5
v_call: TRBV10-1
clone_size: many

cdr3_aa: CSAYGLAGPSTGELFF
cdr3_nt: TGCAGTGCTTATGGACTAGCGGGACCGAGCACCGGGGAGCTGTTTTTT
d_call: TRBD2
j_call: TRBJ2-2
v_call: TRBV20-1
clone_size: many

cdr3_aa: CASSQEAGEWVNYGYTF
cdr3_nt: TGTGCCAGCAGCCAAGAAGCAGGGGAATGGGTTAACTATGGCTACACCTTC
d_call: -
j_call: TRBJ1-2
v_call: TRBV14
clone_size: -

cdr3_aa: CASSSTAAGASYF
cdr3_nt: TGTGCCAGCAGCTCCACCGCGGCGGGGGCATCTTACTTC
d_call: -
j_call: TRBJ2-5
v_call: TRBV7-1
clone_size: -

cdr3_aa: CASSLAPGSYEQYF
cdr3_nt: TGTGCCAGCAGCTTAGCTCCGGGAAGCTACGAGCAGTACTTC
d_call: -
j_call: TRBJ2-7
v_call: TRBV11-3
clone_size: -

cdr3_aa: CASSRLAGGLETQYF
cdr3_nt: TGTGCCAGTAGTCGACTAGCGGGAGGGTTAGAGACCCAGTACTTC
d_call: TRBD2
j_call: TRBJ2-5
v_call: TRBV19
clone_size: many

cdr3_aa: CANTRSGEKLFF
cdr3_nt: TGTGCCAACACCCGGAGCGGTGAAAAACTGTTTTTT
d_call: -
j_call: TRBJ1-4
v_call: TRBV16
clone_size: many

cdr3_aa: CSARDVFASRIYGYTF
cdr3_nt: TGCAGTGCTAGAGACGTCTTTGCCAGCCGGATCTATGGCTACACCTTC
d_call: -
j_call: TRBJ1-2
v_call: TRBV20-1
clone_size: many

cdr3_aa: CASSLDSGGSYEQYF
cdr3_nt: TGTGCCAGCAGCTTAGACTCAGGGGGTTCCTACGAGCAGTACTTC
d_call: TRBD1
j_call: TRBJ2-7
v_call: TRBV7-8
clone_size: many

cdr3_aa: CASSLLGTDGYTF
cdr3_nt: TGTGCCAGCAGCCTATTAGGGACCGATGGCTACACCTTC
d_call: -
j_call: TRBJ1-2
v_call: TRBV7-9
clone_size: many

cdr3_aa: CSASLETQCF
cdr3_nt: TGCAGTGCTAGTTTAGAGACCCAGTGCTTC
d_call: -
j_call: TRBJ2-5
v_call: TRBV20-1
clone_size: -

cdr3_aa: CSLEDSAMYFCASRKEGNQPQHF
cdr3_nt: -
d_call: -
j_call: TRBJ1-5
v_call: TRBV29-1
clone_size: -

cdr3_aa: CATGLAGGGYEQYF
cdr3_nt: TGTGCCACCGGACTAGCGGGAGGGGGCTACGAGCAGTACTTC
d_call: TRBD2
j_call: TRBJ2-7
v_call: TRBV15
clone_size: -

cdr3_aa: CATSRATGEGNTIYF
cdr3_nt: TGTGCCACCAGCAGAGCGACAGGGGAAGGAAACACCATATATTTT
d_call: TRBD1
j_call: TRBJ1-3
v_call: TRBV15
clone_size: many

cdr3_aa: CAISEGTVNQPQHF
cdr3_nt: TGTGCCATCAGTGAGGGGACAGTTAATCAGCCCCAGCATTTT
d_call: TRBD1
j_call: TRBJ1-5
v_call: TRBV10-3
clone_size: -

cdr3_aa: CSVEDGQANTGELFF
cdr3_nt: TGCAGCGTGGAGGACGGGCAGGCGAACACCGGGGAGCTGTTTTTT
d_call: -
j_call: TRBJ2-2
v_call: TRBV29-1
clone_size: -

cdr3_aa: CASGLSRGGQETQYF
cdr3_nt: TGCGCCAGCGGCTTGTCGAGGGGGGGGCAAGAGACCCAGTACTTC
d_call: -
j_call: TRBJ2-5
v_call: TRBV5-1
clone_size: -

cdr3_aa: CASSLGETQYF
cdr3_nt: TGCGCCAGCAGCCTAGGGGAAACCCAGTACTTC
d_call: -
j_call: TRBJ2-5
v_call: TRBV4-1
clone_size: many

cdr3_aa: CASSYGVANTEAFF
cdr3_nt: TGTGCCAGCAGTTACGGCGTAGCGAACACTGAAGCTTTCTTT
d_call: -
j_call: TRBJ1-1
v_call: TRBV6-6
clone_size: many

cdr3_aa: CASSTWTESRTDTQYF
cdr3_nt: TGTGCCAGCAGTACCTGGACGGAATCCCGCACAGATACGCAGTATTTT
d_call: -
j_call: TRBJ2-3
v_call: TRBV28
clone_size: -

cdr3_aa: CATAYQETQYF
cdr3_nt: TGTGCCACCGCCTATCAGGAGACCCAGTACTTC
d_call: -
j_call: TRBJ2-5
v_call: TRBV2
clone_size: many

cdr3_aa: CRGGGVPIPLHF
cdr3_nt: TGCAGGGGGGGCGGAGTCCCGATCCCCCTCCACTTT
d_call: -
j_call: TRBJ1-6
v_call: TRBV20-1
clone_size: many